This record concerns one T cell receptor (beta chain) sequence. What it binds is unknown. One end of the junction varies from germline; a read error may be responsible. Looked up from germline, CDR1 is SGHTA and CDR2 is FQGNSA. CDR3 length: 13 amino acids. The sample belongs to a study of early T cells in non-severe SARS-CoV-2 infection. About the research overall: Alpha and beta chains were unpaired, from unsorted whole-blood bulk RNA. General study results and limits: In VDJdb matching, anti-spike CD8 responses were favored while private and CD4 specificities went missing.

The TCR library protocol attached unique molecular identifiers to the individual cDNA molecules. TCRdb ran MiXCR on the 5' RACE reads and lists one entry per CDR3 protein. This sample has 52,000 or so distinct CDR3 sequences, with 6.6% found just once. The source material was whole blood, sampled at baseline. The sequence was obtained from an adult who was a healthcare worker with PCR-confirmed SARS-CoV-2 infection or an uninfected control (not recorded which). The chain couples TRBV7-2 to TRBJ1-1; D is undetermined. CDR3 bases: TGTGCCAGCGGCTTCACAGTGAACACTGAAGCTTTCTTT. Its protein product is CASGFTVNTEAFF.